The clone carrying this T cell receptor (beta chain) was detected many times. Its antigen is still unknown. The investigators amplified TCR beta CDR3 regions from RNA transcripts. Carried out on the TCR CDR3, a first-round RT-PCR used the HTBI primer set. One entry per CDR3 protein results from TCRdb running MiXCR on the multiplex PCR reads. The sample consists of 200,000 to 250,000 distinct CDR3 sequences, less than 20% of them appearing once. These data belong to a study of T cells in Graves' hyperthyroidism and ophthalmopathy. General study results and limits: Expanded thyroid clonotypes (above 0.001) were mostly also found in blood.

The origin of this receptor is a woman between 50 and 59 years old with Graves' hyperthyroidism. What was sequenced was blood.

CDR3 loop: CASSHRQLNTEAFF. The CDR3 coding sequence is TGTGCCAGCAGCCATCGACAACTGAACACTGAAGCTTTCTTT. The chain recombines TRBV3-1 with TRBJ1-1; D ambiguous. The CDR3 extends over 14 amino acids. Trimming pared 3 bases from V and 0 bases from J, leaving 8 bases between. CDR1 LGHDT and CDR2 YNNKEL come from the germline V gene (reference sequence).